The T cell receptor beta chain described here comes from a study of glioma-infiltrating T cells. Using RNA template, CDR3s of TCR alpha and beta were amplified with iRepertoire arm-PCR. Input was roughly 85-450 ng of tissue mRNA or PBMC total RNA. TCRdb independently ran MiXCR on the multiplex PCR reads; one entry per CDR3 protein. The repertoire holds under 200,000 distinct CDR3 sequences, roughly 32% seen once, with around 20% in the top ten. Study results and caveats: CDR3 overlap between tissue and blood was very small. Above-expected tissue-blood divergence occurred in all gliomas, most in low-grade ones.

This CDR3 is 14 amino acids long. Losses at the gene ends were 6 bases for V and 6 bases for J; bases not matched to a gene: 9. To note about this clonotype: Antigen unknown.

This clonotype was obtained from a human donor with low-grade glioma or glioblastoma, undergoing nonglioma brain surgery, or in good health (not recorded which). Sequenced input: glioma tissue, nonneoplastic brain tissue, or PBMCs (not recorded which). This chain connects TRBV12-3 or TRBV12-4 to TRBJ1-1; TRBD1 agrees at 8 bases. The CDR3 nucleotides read TGTGCCAGCAGGCGGACAGGGAGAGCCGCTGAAGCTTTCTTT. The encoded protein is CASRRTGRAAEAFF.